This TCR beta chain was profiled in a study of blood T cell repertoires in COVID-19. TCRdb's copy holds only in-frame clones and misses some; the assay was immunoSEQ multiplex PCR. The table shows about 91,000 clones, with more than 75% occurring only once. Germline V gene data show CDR1 as SGHTA and CDR2 as FQGTGA. J gave up 6 bases and V 4 bases, and 7 bases lay outside the gene matches. The CDR3 totals 14 residues. The clonotype was recovered from a woman over 75 with active COVID-19. The genes are TRBV7-3 and TRBJ2-5, with TRBD2 matching 8 bases. Sequencing input: peripheral blood. The CDR3 region is CASSSTSGGQTQYF. The CDR3 DNA is TGTGCCAGCAGCTCAACTAGCGGAGGGCAGACCCAGTACTTC. The complete variable domain, with remaining parts taken from reference TRBV7-3 and TRBJ2-5, reads GAGVSQTPSNKVTEKGKYVELRCDPISGHTALYWYRQSLGQGPEFLIYFQGTGAADDSGLPNDRFFAVRPEGSVSTLKIQRTERGDSAVYLCASSSTSGGQTQYFGPGTRLLVL.